This T cell receptor beta chain is from a study of cytomegalovirus exposure and HLA in healthy donors. For the study at large: A prior study identified 100 million to 130 million unique TCR beta sequences from about 179 million T cells.

PCR used 60 Vbeta primers and 13 Jbeta primers. Generated by immunoSEQ multiplex PCR, the TCRdb table keeps only in-frame clones and is missing some. Counted here are roughly 97,000 clones, roughly a tenth occurring once; the ten biggest clones make up 4.5% to 6.5%. With 6 bases clipped from V and 3 bases from J, the junction kept 4 bases outside the gene matches. The CDR3 extends over 16 amino acids. Germline V gene sequence: CDR1 SEHNR, CDR2 FQNEAQ (reference sequence). The sequence came from a man aged 45-65 years in good health and CMV-seropositive. The chain couples TRBV7-9 to TRBJ2-2, with TRBD2 matching 13 bases. Sequencing used PBMCs. The CDR3 is CASSSGLAGDTGELFF. The CDR3 DNA is TGTGCCAGCAGTTCAGGACTAGCGGGAGACACCGGGGAGCTGTTTTTT. The whole variable domain, remainder taken from reference TRBV7-9 and TRBJ2-2, is DTGVSQNPRHKITKRGQNVTFRCDPISEHNRLYWYRQTLGQGPEFLTYFQNEAQLEKSRLLSDRFSAERPKGSFSTLEIQRTEQGDSAMYLCASSSGLAGDTGELFFGEGSRLTVL.